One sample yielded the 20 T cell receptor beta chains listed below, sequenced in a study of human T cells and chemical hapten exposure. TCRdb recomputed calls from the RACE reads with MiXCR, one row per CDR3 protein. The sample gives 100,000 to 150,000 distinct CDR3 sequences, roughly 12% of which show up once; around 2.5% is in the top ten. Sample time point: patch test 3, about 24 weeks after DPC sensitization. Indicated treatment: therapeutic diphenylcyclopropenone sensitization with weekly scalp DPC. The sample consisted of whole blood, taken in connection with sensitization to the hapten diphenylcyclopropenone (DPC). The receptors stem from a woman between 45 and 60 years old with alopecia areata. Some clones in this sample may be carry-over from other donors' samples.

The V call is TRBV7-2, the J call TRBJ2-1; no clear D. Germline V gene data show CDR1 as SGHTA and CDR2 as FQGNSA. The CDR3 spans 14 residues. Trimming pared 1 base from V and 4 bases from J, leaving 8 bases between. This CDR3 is CASSLDISYNEQFF. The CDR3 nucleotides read TGTGCCAGCAGCTTAGATATCTCTTACAATGAGCAGTTCTTC.

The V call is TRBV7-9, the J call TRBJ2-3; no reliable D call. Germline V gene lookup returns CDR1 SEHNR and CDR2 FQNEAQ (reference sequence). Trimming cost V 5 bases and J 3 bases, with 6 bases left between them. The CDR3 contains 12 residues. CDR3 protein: CASSPATDTQYF. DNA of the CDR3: TGTGCCAGCAGCCCTGCTACAGATACGCAGTATTTT.

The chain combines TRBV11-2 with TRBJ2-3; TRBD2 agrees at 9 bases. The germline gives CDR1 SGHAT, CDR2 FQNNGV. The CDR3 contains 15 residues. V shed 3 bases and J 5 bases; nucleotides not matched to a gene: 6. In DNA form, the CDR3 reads TGTGCCAGCAGCTTTGCAGCGGGAGGACGAGATACGCAGTATTTT. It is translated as CASSFAAGGRDTQYF.

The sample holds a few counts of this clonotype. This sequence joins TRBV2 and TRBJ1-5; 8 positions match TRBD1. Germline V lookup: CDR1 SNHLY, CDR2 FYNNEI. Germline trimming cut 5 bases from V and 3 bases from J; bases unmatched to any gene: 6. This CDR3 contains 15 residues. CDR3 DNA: TGTGCCAGCAGTCGACAGGGGATAAACAATCAGCCCCAGCATTTT. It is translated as CASSRQGINNQPQHF.

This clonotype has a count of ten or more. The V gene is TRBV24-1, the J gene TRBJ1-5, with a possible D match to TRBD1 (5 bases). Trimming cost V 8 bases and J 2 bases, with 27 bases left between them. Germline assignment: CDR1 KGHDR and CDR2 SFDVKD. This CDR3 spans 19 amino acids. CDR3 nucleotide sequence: TGTGCCACCATAGTTCGGTGTAAAGGGGAAAAGCGACGCAATCAGCCCCAGCATTTT. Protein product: CATIVRCKGEKRRNQPQHF.

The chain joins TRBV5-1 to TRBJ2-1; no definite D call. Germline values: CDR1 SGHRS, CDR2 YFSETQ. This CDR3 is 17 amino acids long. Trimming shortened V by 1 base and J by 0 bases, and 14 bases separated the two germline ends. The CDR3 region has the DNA TGCGCCAGCAGCTTGAACAGCCGTCCTAGCTCCTACAATGAGCAGTTCTTC. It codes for CASSLNSRPSSYNEQFF.

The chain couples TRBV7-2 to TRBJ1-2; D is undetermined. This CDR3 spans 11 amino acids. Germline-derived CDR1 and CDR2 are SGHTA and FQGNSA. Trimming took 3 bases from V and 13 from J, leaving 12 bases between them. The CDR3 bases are TGTGCCAGCAGCTTCGATCACCTTCTCACCTTC. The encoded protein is CASSFDHLLTF. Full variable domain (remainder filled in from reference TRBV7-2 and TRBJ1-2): GAGVSQSPSNKVTEKGKDVELRCDPISGHTALYWYRQSLGQGLEFLIYFQGNSAPDKSGLPSDRFSAERTGGSVSTLTIQRTQQEDSAVYLCASSFDHLLTFGSGTRLTVV.

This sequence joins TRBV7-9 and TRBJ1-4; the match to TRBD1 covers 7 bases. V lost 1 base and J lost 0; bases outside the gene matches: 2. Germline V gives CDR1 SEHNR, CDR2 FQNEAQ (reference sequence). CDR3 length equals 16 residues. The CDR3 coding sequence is TGTGCCAGCAGCTTAGGGACAGGAGCAACTAATGAAAAACTGTTTTTT. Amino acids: CASSLGTGATNEKLFF.

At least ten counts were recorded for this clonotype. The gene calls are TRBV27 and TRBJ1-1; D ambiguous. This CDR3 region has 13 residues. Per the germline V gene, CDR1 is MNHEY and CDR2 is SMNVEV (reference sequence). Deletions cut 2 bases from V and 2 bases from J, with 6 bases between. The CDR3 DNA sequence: TGTGCCAGCAGTTTAAGCCGAAACACTGAAGCTTTCTTT. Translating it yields CASSLSRNTEAFF.

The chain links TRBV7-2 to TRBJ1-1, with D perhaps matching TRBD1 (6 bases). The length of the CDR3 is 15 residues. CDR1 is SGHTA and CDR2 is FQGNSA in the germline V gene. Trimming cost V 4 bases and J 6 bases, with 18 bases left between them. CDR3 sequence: CASSSRRGAVAEAFF. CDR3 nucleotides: TGTGCCAGCAGCTCTCGGAGGGGGGCCGTAGCTGAAGCTTTCTTT.

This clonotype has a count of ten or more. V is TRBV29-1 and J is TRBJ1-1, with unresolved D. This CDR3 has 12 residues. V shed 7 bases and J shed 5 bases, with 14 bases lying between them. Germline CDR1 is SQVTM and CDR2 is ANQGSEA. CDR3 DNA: TGCAGCGCCCTGACGACGGGGACTGAAGCTTTCTTT. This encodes CSALTTGTEAFF.

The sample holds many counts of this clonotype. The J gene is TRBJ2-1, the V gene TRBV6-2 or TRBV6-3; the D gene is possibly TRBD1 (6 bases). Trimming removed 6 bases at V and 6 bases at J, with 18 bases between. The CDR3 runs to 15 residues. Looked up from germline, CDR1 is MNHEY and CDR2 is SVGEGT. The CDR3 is CASRTPGQIGNEQFF. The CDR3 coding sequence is TGTGCCAGCAGGACCCCGGGACAAATCGGCAATGAGCAGTTCTTC.

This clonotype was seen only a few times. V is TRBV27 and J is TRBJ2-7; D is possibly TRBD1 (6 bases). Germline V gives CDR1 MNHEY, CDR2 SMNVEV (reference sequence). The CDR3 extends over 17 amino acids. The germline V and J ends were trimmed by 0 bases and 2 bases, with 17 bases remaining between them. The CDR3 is CASSLSLGDGDTYEQYF. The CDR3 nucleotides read TGTGCCAGCAGTTTATCGTTAGGGGACGGGGACACCTACGAGCAGTACTTC.

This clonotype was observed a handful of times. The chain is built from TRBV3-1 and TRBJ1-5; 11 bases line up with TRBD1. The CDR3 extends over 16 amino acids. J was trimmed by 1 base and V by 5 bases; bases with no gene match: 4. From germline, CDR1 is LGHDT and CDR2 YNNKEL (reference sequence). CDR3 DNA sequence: TGTGCCAGCAGCTCGGGACAGGGGGTAAGCAATCAGCCCCAGCATTTT. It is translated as CASSSGQGVSNQPQHF.

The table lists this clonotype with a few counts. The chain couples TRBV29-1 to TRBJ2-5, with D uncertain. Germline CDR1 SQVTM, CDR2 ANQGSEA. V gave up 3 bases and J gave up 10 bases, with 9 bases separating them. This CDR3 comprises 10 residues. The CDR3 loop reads CSVDDLFQYF. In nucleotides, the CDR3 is TGCAGCGTTGATGACCTTTTCCAGTACTTC. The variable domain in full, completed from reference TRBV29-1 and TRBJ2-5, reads SAVISQKPSRDICQRGTSLTIQCQVDSQVTMMFWYRQQPGQSLTLIATANQGSEATYESGFVIDKFPISRPNLTFSTLTVSNMSPEDSSIYLCSVDDLFQYFGPGTRLLVL.

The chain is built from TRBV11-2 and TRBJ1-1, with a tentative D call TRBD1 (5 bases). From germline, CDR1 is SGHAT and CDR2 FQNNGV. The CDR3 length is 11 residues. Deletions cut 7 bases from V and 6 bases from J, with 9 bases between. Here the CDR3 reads CASNGGAEAFF. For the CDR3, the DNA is TGTGCCAGCAACGGGGGGGCTGAAGCTTTCTTT.

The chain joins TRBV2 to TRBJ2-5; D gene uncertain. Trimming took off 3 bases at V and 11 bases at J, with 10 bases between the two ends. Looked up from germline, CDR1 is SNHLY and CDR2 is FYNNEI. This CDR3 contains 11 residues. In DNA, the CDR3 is TGTGCCAGCAGTGACAGTTTCGGACAGTACTTC. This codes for CASSDSFGQYF.

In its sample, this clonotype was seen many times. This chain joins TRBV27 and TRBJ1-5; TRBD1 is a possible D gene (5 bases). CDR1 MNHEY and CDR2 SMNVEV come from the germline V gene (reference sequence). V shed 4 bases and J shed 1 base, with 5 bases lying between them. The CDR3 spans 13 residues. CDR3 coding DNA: TGTGCCAGCAGTTGGGGGAGCAATCAGCCCCAGCATTTT. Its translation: CASSWGSNQPQHF.

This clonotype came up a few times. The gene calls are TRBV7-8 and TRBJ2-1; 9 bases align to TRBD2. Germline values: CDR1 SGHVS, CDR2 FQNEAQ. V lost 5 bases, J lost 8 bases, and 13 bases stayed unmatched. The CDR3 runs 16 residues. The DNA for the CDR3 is TGTGCCAGCAGCCTCCCAAGGGCGGGGGGGCCCCATGAGCAGTTCTTC. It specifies CASSLPRAGGPHEQFF.

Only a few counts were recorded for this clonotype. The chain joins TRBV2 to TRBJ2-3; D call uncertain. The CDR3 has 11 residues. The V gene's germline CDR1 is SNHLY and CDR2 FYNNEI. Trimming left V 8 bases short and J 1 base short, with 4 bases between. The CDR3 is CASGRTDTQYF. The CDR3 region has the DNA TGTGCCAGCGGCCGCACAGATACGCAGTATTTT.